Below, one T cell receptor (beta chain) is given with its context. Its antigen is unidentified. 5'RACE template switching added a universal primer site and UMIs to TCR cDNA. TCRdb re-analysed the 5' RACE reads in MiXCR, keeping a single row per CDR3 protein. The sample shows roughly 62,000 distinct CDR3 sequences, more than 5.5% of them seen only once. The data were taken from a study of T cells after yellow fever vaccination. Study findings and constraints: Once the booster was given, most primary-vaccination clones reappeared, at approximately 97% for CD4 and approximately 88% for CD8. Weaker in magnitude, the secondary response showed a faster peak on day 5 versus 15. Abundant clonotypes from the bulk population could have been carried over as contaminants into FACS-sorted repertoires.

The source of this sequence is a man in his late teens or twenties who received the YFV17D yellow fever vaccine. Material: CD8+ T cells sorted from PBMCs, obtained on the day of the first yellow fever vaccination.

The CDR3 reads CSASIGSRYEQYV. In DNA form, the CDR3 reads TGCAGTGCCAGCATTGGATCCCGCTACGAGCAGTACGTC. J is TRBJ2-7 and V is TRBV20-1, with unresolved D. Germline values: CDR1 DFQATT, CDR2 SNEGSKA (reference sequence). The CDR3 is 13 residues long. Trimming stripped 6 bases from V and 3 bases from J, with 15 bases between.